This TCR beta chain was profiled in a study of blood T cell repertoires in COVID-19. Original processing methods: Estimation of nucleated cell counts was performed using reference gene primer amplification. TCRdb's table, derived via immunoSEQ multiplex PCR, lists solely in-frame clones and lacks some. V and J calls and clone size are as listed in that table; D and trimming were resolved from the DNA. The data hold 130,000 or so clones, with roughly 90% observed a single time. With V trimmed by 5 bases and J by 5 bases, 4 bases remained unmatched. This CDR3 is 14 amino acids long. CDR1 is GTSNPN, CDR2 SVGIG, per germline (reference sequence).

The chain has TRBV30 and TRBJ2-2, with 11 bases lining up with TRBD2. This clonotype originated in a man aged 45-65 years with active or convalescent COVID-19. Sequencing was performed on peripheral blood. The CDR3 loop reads CAWLSGRGTGELFF. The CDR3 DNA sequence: TGTGCCTGGCTTAGCGGGAGGGGAACCGGGGAGCTGTTTTTT. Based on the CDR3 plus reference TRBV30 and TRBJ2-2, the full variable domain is SQTIHQWPATLVQPVGSPLSLECTVEGTSNPNLYWYRQAAGRGLQLLFYSVGIGQISSEVPQNLSASRPQDRQFILSSKKLLLSDSGFYLCAWLSGRGTGELFFGEGSRLTVL.